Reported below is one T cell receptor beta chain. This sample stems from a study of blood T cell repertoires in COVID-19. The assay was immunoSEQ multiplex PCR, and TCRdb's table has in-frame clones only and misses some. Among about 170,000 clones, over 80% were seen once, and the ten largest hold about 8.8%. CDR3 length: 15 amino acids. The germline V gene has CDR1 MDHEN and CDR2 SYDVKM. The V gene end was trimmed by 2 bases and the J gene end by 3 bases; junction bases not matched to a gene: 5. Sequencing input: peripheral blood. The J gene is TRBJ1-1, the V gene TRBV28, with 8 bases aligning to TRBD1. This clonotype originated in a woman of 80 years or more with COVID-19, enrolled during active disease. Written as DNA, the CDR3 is TGTGCCAGCAGTTTACAGGGGGCAGGGTACACTGAAGCTTTCTTT. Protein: CASSLQGAGYTEAFF.